This T cell receptor beta chain was obtained from a study of T-cell reconstitution after alpha-beta-depleted transplantation in children. The CDR3 spans 14 residues. After removal of 3 bases from V and 3 bases from J, the junction contained 6 bases not matched to a gene. Germline lookup yields CDR1 DFQATT and CDR2 SNEGSKA (reference sequence). Preparation of the TCRbeta library used unique molecular identifiers. TCRdb fed the PCR reads into MiXCR, producing one record per CDR3 protein. The table records 500,000 or so distinct CDR3 sequences, 30% to 35% of them present only once. The sample holds many counts of this clonotype.

The specimen comprised PBMCs from the stem cell graft donor, sampled from the stem cell graft. This receptor was obtained from a human donor who donated a stem cell graft to a child with aplastic anemia. The chain couples TRBV20-1 to TRBJ2-7; TRBD1 aligns across 9 bases. CDR3 amino acids: CSARSGQGNYEQYF. DNA of the CDR3: TGCAGTGCTAGGTCTGGACAGGGGAACTACGAGCAGTACTTC.